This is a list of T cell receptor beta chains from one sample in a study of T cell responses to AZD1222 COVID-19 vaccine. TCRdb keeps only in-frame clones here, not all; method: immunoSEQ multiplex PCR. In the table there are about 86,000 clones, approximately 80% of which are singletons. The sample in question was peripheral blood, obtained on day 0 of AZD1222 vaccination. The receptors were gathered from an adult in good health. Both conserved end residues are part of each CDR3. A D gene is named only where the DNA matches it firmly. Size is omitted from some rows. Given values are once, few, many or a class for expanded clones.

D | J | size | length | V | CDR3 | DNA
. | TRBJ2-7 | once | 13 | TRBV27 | CASSLGSRYEQYF | TGTGCCAGCAGTTTAGGCTCCCGGTACGAGCAGTACTTC
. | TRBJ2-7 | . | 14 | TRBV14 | CASSQRFKGYEQYF | TGTGCCAGCAGCCAGAGGTTCAAGGGCTACGAGCAGTACTTC
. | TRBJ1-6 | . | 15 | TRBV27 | CASSFVAGENSPLHF | TGTGCCAGCAGTTTTGTGGCAGGGGAAAATTCACCCCTCCACTTT
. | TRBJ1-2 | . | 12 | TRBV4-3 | CASSQETDGYTF | TGCGCCAGCAGCCAAGAGACAGACGGCTACACCTTC
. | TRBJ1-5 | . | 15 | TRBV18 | CASSATGQNNQPQHF | TGTGCCAGCTCAGCTACAGGCCAGAACAATCAGCCCCAGCATTTT
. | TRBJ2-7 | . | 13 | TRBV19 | CASSIRPKWEQYF | TGTGCCAGTAGTATTCGCCCAAAGTGGGAGCAGTACTTC
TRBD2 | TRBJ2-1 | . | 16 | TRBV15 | CATSRDLASGSYEQFF | TGTGCCACCAGCAGAGATCTAGCTAGCGGGAGCTATGAGCAGTTCTTC
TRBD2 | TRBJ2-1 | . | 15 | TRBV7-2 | CASSKPGLAIGEQFF | TGTGCCAGCAGCAAACCGGGACTAGCGATAGGGGAGCAGTTCTTC
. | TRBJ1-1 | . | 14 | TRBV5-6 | CASSFAGRGTEAFF | TGTGCCAGCAGCTTTGCGGGGCGCGGGACTGAAGCTTTCTTT
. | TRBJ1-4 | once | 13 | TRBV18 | CASSPPGDEKLFF | TGTGCCAGCTCACCACCAGGGGATGAAAAACTGTTTTTT
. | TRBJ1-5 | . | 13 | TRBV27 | CASSSGGNQPQHF | TGTGCCAGCAGTTCGGGGGGGAATCAGCCCCAGCATTTT
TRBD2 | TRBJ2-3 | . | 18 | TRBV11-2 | CASSLRLAGIGYTDTQYF | TGTGCCAGCAGCTTACGACTAGCGGGCATAGGGTACACAGATACGCAGTATTTT
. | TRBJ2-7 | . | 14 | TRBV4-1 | CASSQVIGLHEQYF | TGCGCCAGCAGCCAAGTTATAGGGCTCCACGAGCAGTACTTC
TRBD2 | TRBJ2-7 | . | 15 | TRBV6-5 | CASRVTAGGSYEQYF | TGTGCCAGCAGGGTAACAGCGGGAGGTTCCTACGAGCAGTACTTC
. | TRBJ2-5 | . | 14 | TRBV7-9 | CASSATEGGETQYF | TGTGCCAGCAGCGCGACAGAAGGAGGGGAGACCCAGTACTTC
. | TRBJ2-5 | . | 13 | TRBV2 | CASSEAWWETQYF | TGTGCCAGCAGTGAGGCCTGGTGGGAGACCCAGTACTTC
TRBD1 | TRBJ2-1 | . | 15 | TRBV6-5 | CASTQDRGSYNEQFF | TGTGCCAGCACCCAAGACAGGGGATCTTACAATGAGCAGTTCTTC
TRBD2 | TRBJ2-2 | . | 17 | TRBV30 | CAWTVESGRARTGELFF | TGTGCCTGGACTGTGGAAAGCGGGAGGGCCCGGACCGGGGAACTGTTTTTT
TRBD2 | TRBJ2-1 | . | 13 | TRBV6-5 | CASSISGRTEQFF | TGTGCCAGCAGCATTAGCGGGAGAACTGAGCAGTTCTTC
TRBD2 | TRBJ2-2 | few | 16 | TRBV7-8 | CASSWSSGANTGELFF | TGTGCCAGCAGCTGGTCTAGCGGGGCGAACACCGGGGAGCTGTTTTTT
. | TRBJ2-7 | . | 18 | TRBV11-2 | CASSSLATRTTGYYEQYF | TGTGCCAGCAGCTCGCTTGCTACCCGGACTACTGGTTACTACGAGCAGTACTTC
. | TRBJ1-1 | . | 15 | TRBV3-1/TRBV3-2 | CASSLRGTRNTEAFF | TGTGCCAGCAGCCTGAGAGGGACCAGAAACACTGAAGCTTTCTTT
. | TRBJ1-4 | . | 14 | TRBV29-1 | CSVENGLDPEKLFF | TGCAGCGTTGAAAACGGGTTGGACCCTGAAAAACTGTTTTTT
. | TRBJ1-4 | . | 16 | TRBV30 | CAWSEARRLGNEKLFF | TGTGCCTGGAGTGAGGCCCGCAGGCTTGGTAATGAAAAACTGTTTTTT
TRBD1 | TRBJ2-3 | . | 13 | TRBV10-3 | CALSTGDSDTQYF | TGTGCCCTCTCGACAGGGGACTCAGATACGCAGTATTTT
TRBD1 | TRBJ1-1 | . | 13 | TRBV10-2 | CASKGQFNTEAFF | TGCGCCAGCAAGGGACAGTTTAACACTGAAGCTTTCTTT
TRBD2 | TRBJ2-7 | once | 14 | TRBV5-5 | CASSSGGRAYEQYF | TGTGCCAGCAGCTCTGGTGGGAGGGCTTACGAGCAGTACTTC
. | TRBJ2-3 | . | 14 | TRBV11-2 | CASSLKGAEDTQYF | TGTGCCAGCAGCTTAAAGGGAGCTGAAGATACGCAGTATTTT
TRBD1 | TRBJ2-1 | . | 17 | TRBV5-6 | CASSSRPGQDFYNEQFF | TGTGCCAGCAGCTCGAGACCGGGACAGGATTTTTACAATGAGCAGTTCTTC
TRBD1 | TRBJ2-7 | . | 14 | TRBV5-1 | CASSMGQESYEQYF | TGCGCCAGCAGCATGGGACAGGAATCCTACGAGCAGTACTTC
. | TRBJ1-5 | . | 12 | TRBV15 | CATGYDNQPQHF | TGTGCCACCGGTTATGACAATCAGCCCCAGCATTTT
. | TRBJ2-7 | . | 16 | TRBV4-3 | CASSQDFAGRTYEQYF | TGCGCCAGCAGCCAAGATTTTGCGGGACGTACCTACGAGCAGTACTTC
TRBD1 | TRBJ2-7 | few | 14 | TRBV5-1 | CASSLTGGEYEQYF | TGCGCCAGCAGCTTGACAGGGGGCGAGTACGAGCAGTACTTC
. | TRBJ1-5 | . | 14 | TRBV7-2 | CASSLAQGSQPQHF | TGTGCCAGCAGCTTAGCGCAGGGGAGTCAGCCCCAGCATTTT
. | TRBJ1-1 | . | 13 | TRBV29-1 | CSVGQTQGTEAFF | TGCAGCGTTGGTCAGACCCAAGGGACTGAAGCTTTCTTT
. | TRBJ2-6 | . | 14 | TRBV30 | CAWGRNSGANVLTF | TGTGCCTGGGGCCGGAACTCTGGGGCCAACGTCCTGACTTTC
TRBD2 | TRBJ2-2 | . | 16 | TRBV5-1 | CASSNPSGRDTGELFF | TGCGCCAGCAGCAATCCTAGCGGGAGGGACACCGGGGAGCTGTTTTTT
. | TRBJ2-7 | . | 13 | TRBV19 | CASSRTDTYEQYF | TGTGCCAGTAGTCGGACCGACACCTACGAGCAGTACTTC
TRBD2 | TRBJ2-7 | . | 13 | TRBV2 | CASSEGTTYEQYF | TGTGCCAGCAGTGAGGGGACTACCTACGAGCAGTACTTC
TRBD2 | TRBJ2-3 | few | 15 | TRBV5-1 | CASSLMGGSADTQYF | TGCGCCAGCAGCTTGATGGGAGGGTCCGCAGATACGCAGTATTTT
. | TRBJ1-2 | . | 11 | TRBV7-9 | CWLGLGDGYTF | TGCTGGCTTGGTCTTGGGGACGGCTACACCTTC
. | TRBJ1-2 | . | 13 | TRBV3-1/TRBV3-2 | CASSPSEGVGYTF | TGTGCCAGCAGCCCATCGGAAGGGGTTGGCTACACCTTC
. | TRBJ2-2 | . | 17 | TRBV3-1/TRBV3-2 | CASSQDRGWTNTGELFF | TGTGCCAGCAGCCAAGATAGGGGGTGGACGAACACCGGGGAGCTGTTTTTT
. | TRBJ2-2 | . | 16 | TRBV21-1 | CASSRITGGFDGELFF | TGTGCCAGCAGCAGGATTACGGGGGGCTTTGACGGGGAGCTGTTTTTT
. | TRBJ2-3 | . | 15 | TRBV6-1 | CASSEREASTDTQYF | TGTGCCAGCAGTGAGCGGGAAGCCAGCACAGATACGCAGTATTTT
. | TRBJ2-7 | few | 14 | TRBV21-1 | CASSNYRIPLGQYF | TGTGCCAGCAGCAATTACAGGATACCCTTAGGGCAGTACTTC
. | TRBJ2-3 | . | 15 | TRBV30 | CAWSVGGRVGDTQYF | TGTGCCTGGAGTGTTGGTGGGAGAGTTGGAGATACGCAGTATTTT
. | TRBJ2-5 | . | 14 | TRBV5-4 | CASSQDSPQETQYF | TGTGCCAGCAGCCAAGACAGTCCTCAAGAGACCCAGTACTTC